This T cell receptor (beta chain) was documented in a study of identical twins. TCRdb independently ran MiXCR on the 5' RACE reads; one entry per CDR3 protein. Of hundreds of thousands of distinct CDR3 sequences in the sample, 20% to 30% are singletons; the top ten hold over 2.5%. The germline CDR1 and CDR2 sequences are LGHDT and YNNKEL (reference sequence). V shed 0 bases and J shed 8 bases, with 13 bases lying between them. The CDR3 loop spans 14 amino acids. This clonotype was observed a few times. A further study also used this sample, focusing on T cells expressing NK-cell markers.

V and J are TRBV3-1 and TRBJ1-2; maybe TRBD1 (5 bases). The source of this sequence is a woman under 30 in good health. The sequenced material came from CD4+ T cells sorted from blood. Written as DNA, the CDR3 is TGTGCCAGCAGCCAAGACGCCGGGGGAGAAGGCTACACCTTC. Translating gives CASSQDAGGEGYTF.